A single sample is the source of the 22 T cell receptor beta chains below, sequenced in a study of identical twins. TCRdb reanalysed the 5' RACE reads using MiXCR and keeps one entry per CDR3 protein. The sample has about 280,000 distinct CDR3 sequences; approximately 8% are singletons. The sample also formed part of further work on yellow fever vaccine responses in identical twins.

Sequenced input: memory (CD45RO+) T cells sorted from blood. Every receptor here comes from a young woman in good health.

This sequence joins TRBV2 and TRBJ2-7; no clear D gene. V dropped 7 bases and J dropped 3 bases, with 13 bases sitting between them. This CDR3 is 13 amino acids long. From germline, CDR1 is SNHLY and CDR2 FYNNEI. The CDR3 DNA reads as TGTGCCAGCACTTTTCCGGACCGCTACGAGCAGTACTTC. Encoded protein: CASTFPDRYEQYF.

This rearrangement joins TRBV20-1 to TRBJ2-3; D is perhaps TRBD1 or TRBD2 (5 bases each). V lost 5 bases and J 4 bases, leaving 10 bases between the germline ends. The CDR3 runs 12 residues. Germline lookup yields CDR1 DFQATT and CDR2 SNEGSKA (reference sequence). In nucleotides, the CDR3 is TGCAGTGCTCGAGGGGCTTCAGATACGCAGTATTTT. This codes for CSARGASDTQYF.

The chain is built from TRBV6-1 and TRBJ1-1, with 7 nucleotides matching TRBD1. J was trimmed by 5 bases and V by 5 bases; bases with no gene match: 23. The germline V gene encodes CDR1 MNHNS and CDR2 SASEGT. CDR3 length equals 19 residues. CDR3 residues: CASSPLYTGANRGGTEAFF. The DNA of the CDR3 is TGTGCCAGCAGTCCTCTTTACACAGGGGCAAACCGAGGCGGTACTGAAGCTTTCTTT.

This clonotype appeared many times. J is TRBJ2-3 and V is TRBV5-5, with a possible D match to TRBD2 (5 bases). V gave up 6 bases and J gave up 5 bases, with 25 bases separating them. This CDR3 is 17 amino acids long. Germline lookup yields CDR1 SGHKS and CDR2 YYEKEE (reference sequence). The CDR3 is CASNTPSGLGLGDTQYF. The CDR3 DNA reads as TGTGCCAGCAACACCCCGAGCGGACTTGGACTTGGAGATACGCAGTATTTT.

This rearrangement joins TRBV19 to TRBJ1-5; the D is unclear. CDR3 length: 13 amino acids. Trimming stripped 5 bases from V and 6 bases from J, with 11 bases between. The germline V gene has CDR1 LNHDA and CDR2 SQIVND (reference sequence). The chain's CDR3 is CASSGIEPQPQHF. As DNA, the CDR3 is TGTGCCAGTAGTGGGATAGAGCCTCAGCCCCAGCATTTT.

This clonotype has just a few counts. The V gene is TRBV7-2, the J gene TRBJ1-4; D remains unclear. The ends were cut back, 1 base at V and 7 bases at J, with 16 bases in the middle. CDR1 SGHTA and CDR2 FQGNSA come from the germline V gene. The CDR3 totals 16 residues. The CDR3 DNA reads as TGTGCCAGCAGCTTAGAGTCCGGGCCCGCGGGTGAAAAACTGTTTTTT. It codes for CASSLESGPAGEKLFF.

V usage is TRBV20-1 and J usage is TRBJ2-4, with 8 nucleotides matching TRBD2. J gave up 3 bases and V 4 bases, and 8 bases lay outside the gene matches. CDR1 is DFQATT and CDR2 is SNEGSKA in the germline V gene (reference sequence). The CDR3 is made up of 15 amino acids. The CDR3 nucleotides read TGCAGTGCTATCTTAGCGGGATTACGCAAAAACATTCAGTACTTC. It yields the protein CSAILAGLRKNIQYF.

This clonotype was observed a handful of times. The chain carries TRBV10-2 and TRBJ1-1, with D unresolved. The CDR3 totals 11 residues. The germline CDR1 and CDR2 sequences are WSHSY and SAAADI. Trimming removed 2 bases from V and 6 bases from J, with 4 bases in between. The CDR3 DNA reads as TGCGCCAGCAGTGAGGGGCCTGAAGCTTTCTTT. It codes for CASSEGPEAFF.

This clonotype was seen repeatedly, ten times or more. The chain combines TRBV18 with TRBJ1-4; 7 nucleotides match TRBD1. Trimming removed 3 bases from V and 3 bases from J; junction bases left unmatched: 1. There are 14 residues in the CDR3. The V gene's germline CDR1 is KGHSH and CDR2 LQKENI. CDR3 nucleotide sequence: TGTGCCAGCTCACCGACAGGGCCTAATGAAAAACTGTTTTTT. Translating gives CASSPTGPNEKLFF.

This clonotype has a count of ten or more. The genes are TRBV6-1 and TRBJ2-6; D is undetermined. The CDR3 is 16 amino acids. Trimming removed 6 bases at V and 0 bases at J, with 12 bases between. The germline CDR1 and CDR2 sequences are MNHNS and SASEGT. The CDR3 sequence is CASSPTPNSGANVLTF. The CDR3 DNA is TGTGCCAGCAGCCCAACCCCAAACTCTGGGGCCAACGTCCTGACTTTC.

In this sample, this clonotype turned up a few times. The rearrangement joins TRBV7-8 to TRBJ1-5, with no clear D. This CDR3 has 14 residues. CDR1 is SGHVS, CDR2 FQNEAQ, per germline. With 4 bases removed from V and 2 bases from J, the gap between germline ends came to 9 bases. Here the CDR3 DNA reads TGTGCCAGCAGCTCTTCGACGGGCAATCAGCCCCAGCATTTT. It yields the protein CASSSSTGNQPQHF.

There are a few counts of this clonotype. The chain is built from TRBV6-5 and TRBJ2-5; 7 positions agree with TRBD2. Germline trimming cut 2 bases from V and 4 bases from J; bases unmatched to any gene: 10. The CDR3 sequence is 16 residues long. CDR1 is MNHEY, CDR2 SVGAGI, per germline. CDR3 sequence (DNA): TGTGCCAGCAGTTACGGGGTGGGAGGGGTCCGAGAGACCCAGTACTTC. It specifies CASSYGVGGVRETQYF.

This clonotype was picked up many times. The V and J genes are TRBV6-1 and TRBJ2-2; 8 positions agree with TRBD1. In germline, CDR1 is MNHNS, CDR2 SASEGT. The CDR3 extends over 16 amino acids. Trimming took 5 bases from V and 4 from J; bases not matched to a gene: 9. The CDR3 DNA is TGTGCCAGCAGTACCCCCGGGACAGGTGGCACCGGGGAGCTGTTTTTT. Its translation: CASSTPGTGGTGELFF.

The chain recombines TRBV11-2 with TRBJ1-1; D remains ambiguous. This CDR3 spans 13 amino acids. The V gene's germline CDR1 is SGHAT and CDR2 FQNNGV. V lost 4 bases to trimming and J lost 5 bases, with 11 bases between them. The CDR3 region is CASSSSMGTEAFF. CDR3 nucleotide sequence: TGTGCCAGCAGCTCCAGCATGGGGACTGAAGCTTTCTTT.

This clonotype was observed at least ten times. The rearrangement uses TRBV10-3 and TRBJ1-3; no firm D call. Germline V gives CDR1 ENHRY, CDR2 SYGVKD. Trimming removed 6 bases at V and 0 bases at J, with 12 bases between. This CDR3 is 15 amino acids long. CDR3 loop: CAIRVGDGSGNTIYF. In DNA form, the CDR3 reads TGTGCCATCAGGGTCGGGGATGGCTCTGGAAACACCATATATTTT.

This clonotype appeared many times. The chain carries TRBV20-1 and TRBJ1-1, with TRBD1 identical over 9 bases. J was trimmed by 6 bases and V by 6 bases; bases with no gene match: 11. Germline V gives CDR1 DFQATT, CDR2 SNEGSKA (reference sequence). The CDR3 spans 14 residues. This CDR3 reads CSAPSTGGGSEAFF. For the CDR3, the DNA is TGCAGTGCGCCCTCGACAGGGGGGGGTTCTGAAGCTTTCTTT.

Many counts were recorded for this clonotype. The gene calls are TRBV12-3 or TRBV12-4 and TRBJ1-1; a weak D match, TRBD1 (6 bases). The V end was cut by 3 bases, the J end by 0 bases, with 11 bases between. This CDR3 has 15 residues. CDR3 in amino acids: CASSLAGHMNTEAFF. Written as DNA, the CDR3 is TGTGCCAGCAGTTTGGCGGGACACATGAACACTGAAGCTTTCTTT.

This sequence joins TRBV5-4 and TRBJ2-1, with D unclear. The germline V and J ends were trimmed by 1 base and 5 bases, with 10 bases remaining between them. Germline loops: CDR1 SGHNT, CDR2 YYREEE (reference sequence). The CDR3 has 14 amino acids. The CDR3 reads CASSLYGTHNEQFF. The DNA of the CDR3 is TGTGCCAGCAGCTTGTACGGAACCCACAATGAGCAGTTCTTC.

This clonotype was detected many times. V gene TRBV5-1 combines with J gene TRBJ1-1, with 7 nucleotides matching TRBD1. V gave up 7 bases and J gave up 2 bases; unmatched junction bases: 8. CDR1 is SGHRS and CDR2 is YFSETQ in the germline V gene. The CDR3 has 14 residues. The CDR3 DNA is TGCGCCAGCCGACAGGGCGGTGGTAACACTGAAGCTTTCTTT. Amino acids: CASRQGGGNTEAFF.

This clonotype was seen a handful of times. The J gene is TRBJ2-3, the V gene TRBV2; 13 nucleotides agree with TRBD2. The V gene end was trimmed by 1 base and the J gene end by 6 bases; junction bases not matched to a gene: 10. CDR3 length: 18 amino acids. Germline values: CDR1 SNHLY, CDR2 FYNNEI. The CDR3 DNA reads as TGTGCCAGCAGTGAAGGGACTAGCGGGAGAAAATCAGGGGATACGCAGTATTTT. It translates to CASSEGTSGRKSGDTQYF. The full variable domain, in which reference TRBV2 and TRBJ2-3 provide the parts outside the CDR3, is EPEVTQTPSHQVTQMGQEVILRCVPISNHLYFYWYRQILGQKVEFLVSFYNNEISEKSEIFDDQFSVERPDGSNFTLKIRSTKLEDSAMYFCASSEGTSGRKSGDTQYFGPGTRLTVL.

This clonotype was seen repeatedly, ten times or more. The chain employs TRBV5-6 and TRBJ2-5; TRBD1 agrees at 10 bases. The CDR3 contains 15 residues. CDR1 and CDR2 (germline): SGHDT, YYEEEE. V shed 4 bases, J shed 3 bases, and the junction held 6 bases outside the gene matches. In DNA, the CDR3 is TGTGCCAGCAGCCCGGGACAGGGGATAGAAGAGACCCAGTACTTC. This translates into CASSPGQGIEETQYF.

This clonotype has a handful of counts. V is TRBV11-2 and J is TRBJ2-5; 13 nucleotides align to TRBD2. CDR3 size: 16 residues. Germline loops: CDR1 SGHAT, CDR2 FQNNGV. With 4 bases clipped from V and 5 bases from J, the junction kept 7 bases outside the gene matches. The CDR3 bases are TGTGCCAGCAGCTCAACTAGCGGGGGGGCCGGGGAGACCCAGTACTTC. Its protein is CASSSTSGGAGETQYF.